This TCR beta chain was documented in a study of regulatory T cells in long-lasting Graves disease. In the study overall: Over 5 years of antithyroid drugs with positive TSH receptor antibodies was taken to mean persistent Graves' disease.

On this clonotype itself: Its specificity is unknown.

Study outcomes and limitations: Favored usage of TRBV28, TRBJ1-2 and TRBJ2-5 was recorded in persistent disease. Relative to new patients (roughly 900), persistent patients exhibited greater sharing of public clonotypes (2,741).

Time point in this sample: persistent/refractory GD, antithyroid drugs over 5 years with positive TRAb. PBMCs provided the RNA from which the TCR library was made. A volume of 9 to 9.5 milliliters of peripheral blood was collected in EDTA tubes. Arm-PCR of CDR3 regions with iRepertoire HTBI primers generated TCR beta libraries. TCRdb reanalysed the multiplex PCR reads using MiXCR and keeps one entry per CDR3 protein. The sample shows more than 650,000 distinct CDR3 sequences, 30% of them seen only once. The junction had 6 bases not matched to a gene; V was cut back by 2 bases and J by 5 bases. The CDR3 totals 15 residues. The germline CDR1 and CDR2 sequences are MNHNS and SASEGT.

This rearrangement joins TRBV6-1 to TRBJ2-3; 8 bases are a match to TRBD2. This sample comprised peripheral blood mononuclear cells (PBMCs), obtained when the disease was refractory, from a patient treated with antithyroid drugs. This clonotype was obtained from a female donor with Graves disease. The CDR3 sequence: CASSELGLAGDTQYF. The CDR3 DNA reads as TGTGCCAGCAGTGAATTGGGGCTAGCGGGAGATACGCAGTATTTT.